This TCR beta chain came from a study of T cells in Graves' hyperthyroidism and ophthalmopathy. Germline V gene lookup returns CDR1 DFQATT and CDR2 SNEGSKA (reference sequence). CDR3 length: 14 residues. The V segment lost 5 bases and the J segment 6 bases; nucleotides outside the gene matches: 13. This clonotype came up a few times. Its matching antigen is unknown. It was RNA transcripts that yielded the amplified TCR beta CDR3 regions. HTBI primers drove first-round RT-PCR of the TCR CDR3. TCRdb called the multiplex PCR reads again in MiXCR, with one record for every CDR3 protein. The sample yields around 350,000 distinct CDR3 sequences, about 15% seen once. Ophthalmopathy patients had moderate-to-severe active disease, CAS ≥3, NOSPECS ≥4, and disease duration under 3 months. Uncontrolled infection, other autoimmune disease, pregnancy or lactation disqualified patients from enrolment. In making diagnoses, clinical symptoms, serum thyroxine and TRAb, thyroid ultrasound and orbital computed tomography were all used.

Broader study findings: Most thyroid clonotypes with frequency above 0.001 were detected in blood.

The sequence was collected from a woman aged 55-70 years with Graves' ophthalmopathy. The material sequenced was blood. The rearrangement joins TRBV20-1 to TRBJ2-7; TRBD1 agrees at 7 bases. The CDR3 sequence: CSASKPTGVGEQYF. The CDR3 DNA is TGCAGTGCTTCAAAACCCACAGGGGTTGGCGAGCAGTACTTC.